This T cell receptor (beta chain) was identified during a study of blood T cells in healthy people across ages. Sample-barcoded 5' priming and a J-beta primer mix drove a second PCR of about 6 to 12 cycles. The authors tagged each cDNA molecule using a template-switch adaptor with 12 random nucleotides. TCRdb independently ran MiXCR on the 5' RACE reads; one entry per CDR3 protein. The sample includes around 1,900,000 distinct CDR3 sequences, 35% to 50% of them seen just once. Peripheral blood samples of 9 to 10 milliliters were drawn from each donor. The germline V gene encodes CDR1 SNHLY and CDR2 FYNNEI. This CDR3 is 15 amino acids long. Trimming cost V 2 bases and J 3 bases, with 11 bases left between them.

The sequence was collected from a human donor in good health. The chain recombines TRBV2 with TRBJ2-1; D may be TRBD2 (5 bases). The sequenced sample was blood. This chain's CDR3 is CASSEQLDLYNEQFF. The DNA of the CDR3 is TGTGCCAGCAGTGAACAACTAGATCTCTACAATGAGCAGTTCTTC.